This is a list of T cell receptor beta chains from one sample in a study of CD8 T cells in Susac syndrome. In TCRdb, the immunoSEQ multiplex PCR reads were re-called with MiXCR into one record per CDR3 protein. The sample includes a few hundred thousand distinct CDR3 sequences, 95% of them seen just once. Sequencing used CD4+ T cells from PBMCs. The source is a human donor with multiple sclerosis. Each CDR3 is given with its conserved first and last residue. The order of the fields is CDR3 protein, CDR3 DNA, J gene, V gene, D gene, clone size. A D gene is named only where the DNA matches it firmly. Clone size, where shown, is once, few, many, or a class for clones that have expanded.

CSASSGQPNYNSPLHF | TGCAGTGCTAGCTCGGGACAGCCGAACTATAATTCACCCCTCCACTTT | TRBJ1-6 | TRBV20-1 | TRBD1 | .
CASSLSGNDDQPQHF | TGCGCCAGCAGCTTGTCAGGGAATGACGATCAGCCCCAGCATTTT | TRBJ1-5 | TRBV5-1 | . | .
CASSATATNEKLFF | TGTGCCAGCAGCGCGACTGCAACTAATGAAAAACTGTTTTTT | TRBJ1-4 | TRBV7-6 | . | .
CASRRATNEKLFF | TGTGCCAGCAGGCGTGCAACTAATGAAAAACTGTTTTTT | TRBJ1-4 | TRBV2 | . | .
CASSSLNTQYF | TGTGCCAGCAGCTCGCTAAATACGCAGTATTTT | TRBJ2-3 | TRBV11-2 | . | .
CASSLLRQGPGQNTEAFF | TGTGCCAGCAGCCTCCTGAGGCAGGGGCCGGGGCAGAACACTGAAGCTTTCTTT | TRBJ1-1 | TRBV27 | . | .
CASSQAGASESQPQHF | TGTGCCAGCAGCCAAGCAGGAGCCTCAGAGTCTCAGCCCCAGCATTTT | TRBJ1-5 | TRBV13 | . | .
CSAQTGANYGYTF | TGCAGTGCTCAGACAGGGGCGAACTATGGCTACACCTTC | TRBJ1-2 | TRBV20-1 | TRBD1 | .
CASTPGQGYGYTF | TGTGCCAGCACGCCGGGACAGGGGTATGGCTACACCTTC | TRBJ1-2 | TRBV2 | TRBD1 | .
CASTSGLAINEQFF | TGTGCCAGCACGTCGGGACTAGCAATAAATGAGCAGTTCTTC | TRBJ2-1 | TRBV2 | TRBD2 | .
CASGTSERLRSYEQYF | TGTGCCAGCGGTACTAGCGAAAGATTACGCTCCTACGAGCAGTACTTC | TRBJ2-7 | TRBV27 | TRBD2 | .
CASSYHRDSTDTQYF | TGTGCCAGCAGCTACCACCGGGACAGCACAGATACGCAGTATTTT | TRBJ2-3 | TRBV6-5 | . | .
CASSPPVDHYEQYF | TGTGCCAGCTCACCACCGGTGGACCACTACGAGCAGTACTTC | TRBJ2-7 | TRBV18 | . | .
CAWRGTPNYGYTF | TGTGCCTGGAGAGGGACACCTAACTATGGCTACACCTTC | TRBJ1-2 | TRBV30 | . | .
CASSLSGASHEQYF | TGTGCCAGCTCACTTTCCGGGGCAAGCCACGAGCAGTACTTC | TRBJ2-7 | TRBV18 | . | once
CASSPLAGGTNEQFF | TGTGCCAGCAGCCCTCTAGCGGGAGGAACCAATGAGCAGTTCTTC | TRBJ2-1 | TRBV3-1 | TRBD2 | .
CAIRTPRGDTEAFF | TGTGCCATCAGAACCCCGAGGGGTGACACTGAAGCTTTCTTT | TRBJ1-1 | TRBV10-3 | . | once
CSAPGLAGTGELFF | TGCAGTGCCCCGGGACTAGCGGGCACCGGGGAGCTGTTTTTT | TRBJ2-2 | TRBV20-1 | TRBD2 | .
CASSSVGGRYGYTF | TGCGCCAGCAGCTCGGTTGGGGGACGATATGGCTACACCTTC | TRBJ1-2 | TRBV5-1 | . | .
CATSRTGEANIQYF | TGTGCCACCAGCAGAACTGGGGAGGCGAACATTCAGTACTTC | TRBJ2-4 | TRBV15 | . | .
CASSQGPSQGTEAFF | TGCGCCAGCAGCCAGGGGCCTTCCCAGGGGACTGAAGCTTTCTTT | TRBJ1-1 | TRBV5-1 | . | .
CATSDGLAGPGGVQFF | TGTGCCACCAGTGACGGACTAGCGGGGCCCGGGGGGGTGCAGTTCTTC | TRBJ2-1 | TRBV24-1 | TRBD2 | few
CASAPGLASFEQYF | TGCGCCAGCGCCCCGGGACTAGCGTCCTTCGAGCAGTACTTC | TRBJ2-7 | TRBV4-1 | TRBD2 | .
CASRNPGAGSYEQYF | TGTGCCAGCAGGAACCCTGGAGCTGGCTCCTACGAGCAGTACTTC | TRBJ2-7 | TRBV12-3/TRBV12-4 | . | .
CATSDVPGQGPNTGELFF | TGTGCCACCAGTGATGTCCCGGGACAGGGCCCCAACACCGGGGAGCTGTTTTTT | TRBJ2-2 | TRBV24-1 | TRBD1 | .
CASSFPGVGGTDTQYF | TGTGCCAGCAGTTTCCCCGGGGTTGGGGGCACAGATACGCAGTATTTT | TRBJ2-3 | TRBV28 | . | once
CASSQVNPGKTQYF | TGTGCCAGCAGCCAAGTCAACCCAGGGAAGACCCAGTACTTC | TRBJ2-5 | TRBV14 | . | .
CATSEASGSHHNEQFF | TGTGCCACCAGTGAAGCTAGCGGGAGTCACCACAATGAGCAGTTCTTC | TRBJ2-1 | TRBV24-1 | TRBD2 | .
CASSLPPRKNEQFF | TGTGCCAGCAGCCTGCCTCCGCGCAAAAATGAGCAGTTCTTC | TRBJ2-1 | TRBV6-2/TRBV6-3 | . | .
CASSQVLAGGPYEQYF | TGTGCCAGCAGCCAAGTCTTAGCGGGAGGTCCCTACGAGCAGTACTTC | TRBJ2-7 | TRBV3-1 | TRBD2 | .
CASSEMTAPIYNEQFF | TGTGCCAGCAGTGAAATGACCGCTCCTATCTACAATGAGCAGTTCTTC | TRBJ2-1 | TRBV6-1 | . | .
CASSEDRSEQYF | TGTGCCAGCAGCGAAGACAGATCCGAGCAGTACTTC | TRBJ2-7 | TRBV7-2 | . | .
CASSFRDNRYGYTF | TGTGCCAGCAGCTTCCGGGACAATCGGTATGGCTACACCTTC | TRBJ1-2 | TRBV3-1 | . | .
CASGYGTSDKETQYF | TGTGCCAGCGGCTACGGGACTAGCGATAAAGAGACCCAGTACTTC | TRBJ2-5 | TRBV9 | TRBD2 | .
CASSLAGGLGEAFF | TGTGCCAGCAGCCTAGCGGGGGGTTTGGGTGAAGCTTTCTTT | TRBJ1-1 | TRBV7-9 | . | .
CASGTSGNQPQHF | TGTGCCAGCGGGACTTCTGGCAATCAGCCCCAGCATTTT | TRBJ1-5 | TRBV12-3/TRBV12-4 | . | .
CASSLWRDRTSDGYTF | TGTGCCAGCAGCTTATGGAGGGACAGGACATCAGATGGCTACACCTTC | TRBJ1-2 | TRBV7-9 | TRBD1 | .
CSAREARGLYNSPLHF | TGCAGTGCTAGAGAGGCCAGGGGTTTGTATAATTCACCCCTCCACTTT | TRBJ1-6 | TRBV20-1 | . | once
CASRNRDNGMNTEAFF | TGTGCCAGCAGGAACCGGGACAACGGAATGAACACTGAAGCTTTCTTT | TRBJ1-1 | TRBV3-1 | . | .
CASSLASYGYTF | TGTGCCAGCAGCTTAGCCAGCTATGGCTACACCTTC | TRBJ1-2 | TRBV7-2 | . | .
CSVRQGAGEQYF | TGCAGCGTAAGACAGGGGGCGGGCGAGCAGTACTTC | TRBJ2-7 | TRBV29-1 | TRBD1 | .
CASSPSRPRGYGYTF | TGTGCCAGCAGCCCCTCCCGGCCAAGGGGCTATGGCTACACCTTC | TRBJ1-2 | TRBV14 | . | .
CASSKTNGRHEQYF | TGTGCCAGCAGTAAAACCAATGGCCGCCACGAGCAGTACTTC | TRBJ2-7 | TRBV28 | . | .
CAIPWAGALRDTQYF | TGTGCCATCCCGTGGGCGGGAGCCCTGAGGGATACGCAGTATTTT | TRBJ2-3 | TRBV7-2 | TRBD2 | .
CASSRNEQYF | TGTGCCAGCAGTCGAAACGAGCAGTACTTC | TRBJ2-7 | TRBV28 | . | once
CASSLEAGYGYTF | TGTGCCAGCAGTTTAGAGGCAGGCTATGGCTACACCTTC | TRBJ1-2 | TRBV12-3/TRBV12-4 | . | .
CASSFGGQGVFNEQFF | TGTGCCAGCAGTTTCGGAGGACAGGGAGTGTTCAATGAGCAGTTCTTC | TRBJ2-1 | TRBV27 | TRBD1 | .
CATSDRTGLAGQYF | TGTGCCACCAGTGATCGAACGGGACTAGCGGGCCAGTACTTC | TRBJ2-5 | TRBV24-1 | TRBD2 | .
CASNDRGHQPQHF | TGTGCCAGCAATGACAGGGGGCATCAGCCCCAGCATTTT | TRBJ1-5 | TRBV6-6 | TRBD1 | .